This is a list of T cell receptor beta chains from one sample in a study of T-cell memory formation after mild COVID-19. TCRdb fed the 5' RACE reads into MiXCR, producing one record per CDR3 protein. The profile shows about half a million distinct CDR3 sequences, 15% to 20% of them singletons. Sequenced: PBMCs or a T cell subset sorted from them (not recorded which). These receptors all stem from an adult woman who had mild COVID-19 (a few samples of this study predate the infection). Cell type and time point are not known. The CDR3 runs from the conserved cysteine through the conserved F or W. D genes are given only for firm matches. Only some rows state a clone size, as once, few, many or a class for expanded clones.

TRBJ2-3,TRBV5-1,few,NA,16,TGCGCCAGCAGCTTGGGGCAGGGGTCGGATCTCGATACGCAGTATTTT,CASSLGQGSDLDTQYF
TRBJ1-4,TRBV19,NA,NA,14,TGTGCCAGTATGACGACAGGCGTGGAGGAAAAACTGTTTTTT,CASMTTGVEEKLFF
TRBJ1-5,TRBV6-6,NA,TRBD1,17,TGTGCCAGCAGTTACTCGCCGGGACAGGGGGCACGACAGCCCCAGCATTTT,CASSYSPGQGARQPQHF
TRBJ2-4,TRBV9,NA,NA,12,TGTGCCAGCAGCGACGAGAAAAACATTCAGTACTTC,CASSDEKNIQYF
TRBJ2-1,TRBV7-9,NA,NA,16,TGTGCCAGCAGCTTAGCCAGGGCCACAGAGTCCCATGAGCAGTTCTTC,CASSLARATESHEQFF
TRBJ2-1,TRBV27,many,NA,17,TGTGCCAGCAGTTTATATTTTGATCTAGCGACCTACAATGAGCAGTTCTTC,CASSLYFDLATYNEQFF
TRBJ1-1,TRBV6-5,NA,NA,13,TGTGCCAGCTGGTACGGGGGACGAACTGAAGCTTTCTTT,CASWYGGRTEAFF
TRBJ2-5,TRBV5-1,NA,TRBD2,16,TGCGCCAGCAGCTTGGCTAGCGGGGGCCTGGGAGAGACCCAGTACTTC,CASSLASGGLGETQYF
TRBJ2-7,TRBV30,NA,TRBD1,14,TGTGCCTGGAGCCGGGACAGGGGTTCCTACGAGCAGTACTTC,CAWSRDRGSYEQYF
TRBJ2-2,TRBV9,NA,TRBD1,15,TGTGCCAGCAGCGTCTGGACAGGGTCAACCGGGGAGCTGTTTTTT,CASSVWTGSTGELFF
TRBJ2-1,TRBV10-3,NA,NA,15,TGTGCCATCAGTGAGTCCGACAGGTTGTACAATGAGCAGTTCTTC,CAISESDRLYNEQFF
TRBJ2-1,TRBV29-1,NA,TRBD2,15,TGCAGCGTGAGTAGCGGGACTTTGACCTACAATGAGCAGTTCTTC,CSVSSGTLTYNEQFF
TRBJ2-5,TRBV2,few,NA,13,TGTGCCAGCAGTGGGGACACCCAAGAGACCCAGTACTTC,CASSGDTQETQYF
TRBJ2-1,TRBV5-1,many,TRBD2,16,TGCGCCAGCAGCCAGGGACTAGCGGGAGTCAGGAATGAGCAGTTCTTC,CASSQGLAGVRNEQFF
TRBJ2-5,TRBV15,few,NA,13,TGTGCCACCAGGGCCGGGATCCAAGAGACCCAGTACTTC,CATRAGIQETQYF
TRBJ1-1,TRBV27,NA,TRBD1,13,TGTGCCAGCAGCCAGGGGGCGCGGGCTGAAGCTTTCTTT,CASSQGARAEAFF
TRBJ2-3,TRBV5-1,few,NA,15,TGCGCCAGCAGCTTGAGGGGGGGTCCCCGGGATACGCAGTATTTT,CASSLRGGPRDTQYF